The 19 T cell receptor beta chains in this list originate from one sample, sequenced in a study of T cell responses to AZD1222 COVID-19 vaccine. Profiling relied on immunoSEQ multiplex PCR, and the TCRdb table lists in-frame clones only, not all of them. The sample carries 110,000 or so clones, 87% recorded once. This specimen consisted of peripheral blood, obtained on day 0 of AZD1222 vaccination. These TCRs come from an adult in good health.

The CDR3 sequence: CASSDPGGYTF. The CDR3 DNA is TGTGCCAGCAGCGATCCGGGTGGCTACACCTTC. The chain couples TRBV9 to TRBJ1-2, with D unclear. V was trimmed by 3 bases and J by 7 bases, leaving 7 bases between them. The length of the CDR3 is 11 residues. Germline loops: CDR1 SGDLS, CDR2 YYNGEE.

The rearrangement joins TRBV18 to TRBJ2-7; D may match TRBD1 or TRBD2 (5 bases each). Trimming stripped 3 bases from V and 4 bases from J, with 13 bases between. This CDR3 region has 14 residues. Germline-derived CDR1 and CDR2 are KGHSH and LQKENI. The CDR3 DNA follows: TGTGCCAGCTCACCCCCGGGACCCCCTTACGAGCAGTACTTC. This codes for CASSPPGPPYEQYF. The complete variable domain, with remaining parts taken from reference TRBV18 and TRBJ2-7, reads NAGVMQNPRHLVRRRGQEARLRCSPMKGHSHVYWYRQLPEEGLKFMVYLQKENIIDESGMPKERFSAEFPKEGPSILRIQQVVRGDSAAYFCASSPPGPPYEQYFGPGTRLTVT.

Details on this clone: The sample holds other DNA sequences that translate to the same CDR3. The genes are TRBV18 and TRBJ2-1, with 9 bases identical to TRBD2. Germline lookup yields CDR1 KGHSH and CDR2 LQKENI. With V trimmed by 0 bases and J by 7 bases, 4 bases remained unmatched. The CDR3 runs to 15 residues. DNA of the CDR3: TGTGCCAGCTCACCACCTAGCGGGAGAGATAATGAGCAGTTCTTC. Its translation: CASSPPSGRDNEQFF.

This clone was recorded once. The V call is TRBV4-2, the J call TRBJ2-1; D unclear. There are 15 residues in the CDR3. From germline, CDR1 is LGHNA and CDR2 YNFKEQ. V was shortened by 0 bases and J by 1 base, with 7 bases between the two germline ends. The CDR3 reads CASSQDKGSYNEQFF. The CDR3 coding sequence is TGTGCCAGCAGCCAAGATAAAGGGTCCTACAATGAGCAGTTCTTC.

The sample holds one count of this clone. This chain links TRBV18 with TRBJ1-4; D not certain. The V and J ends lost 2 bases and 7 bases respectively, with 8 bases between them. The V gene's germline CDR1 is KGHSH and CDR2 LQKENI. The CDR3 is made up of 13 amino acids. As DNA, the CDR3 is TGTGCCAGCTCACCAGGGGTAGGTGAAAAACTGTTTTTT. Translated: CASSPGVGEKLFF.

The chain has TRBV29-1 and TRBJ1-5; perhaps TRBD1 as D (6 bases). V was cut by 6 bases and J by 7 bases, with 13 bases left in between. There are 12 residues in the CDR3. The germline gives CDR1 SQVTM, CDR2 ANQGSEA. As DNA, the CDR3 is TGCAGCGTCGGGGGGGCGGGGCAGCCCCAGCATTTT. Protein: CSVGGAGQPQHF.

The chain joins TRBV9 to TRBJ2-1, with 9 nucleotides matching TRBD2. In germline, CDR1 is SGDLS, CDR2 YYNGEE. The CDR3 is 17 amino acids. The junction had 8 bases not matched to a gene; V was cut back by 4 bases and J by 0 bases. The CDR3 sequence is CASSIDSGSSSYNEQFF. CDR3 coding DNA: TGTGCCAGCAGCATCGATAGCGGGAGTAGCTCCTACAATGAGCAGTTCTTC.

This chain joins TRBV15 and TRBJ1-5, with 7 bases fitting TRBD1. CDR1 and CDR2 from the germline V gene are LNHNV and YYDKDF (reference sequence). With V trimmed by 0 bases and J by 2 bases, 10 bases remained unmatched. The CDR3 spans 18 residues. The CDR3 DNA sequence: TGTGCCACCAGCAGAGATTCCAACACCGGGACAGGCAATCAGCCCCAGCATTTT. Protein sequence: CATSRDSNTGTGNQPQHF.

The chain joins TRBV14 to TRBJ1-2; D gene uncertain. This CDR3 comprises 15 residues. CDR1 is SGHDN and CDR2 is FVKESK in the germline V gene. V lost 0 bases to trimming and J lost 5 bases, with 13 bases between them. The CDR3 protein is CASSQESGAGYGYTF. In nucleotides, the CDR3 is TGTGCCAGCAGCCAAGAGTCCGGAGCGGGATATGGCTACACCTTC.

V gene TRBV4-2 combines with J gene TRBJ1-4, with D uncertain. The V and J ends lost 0 bases and 10 bases respectively, with 15 bases between them. There are 15 residues in the CDR3. The germline gives CDR1 LGHNA, CDR2 YNFKEQ. The chain's CDR3 is CASSQEAGRAGKLFF. The CDR3 coding sequence is TGTGCCAGCAGCCAAGAAGCGGGGAGGGCCGGAAAACTGTTTTTT.

The J gene is TRBJ2-3, the V gene TRBV28, with 8 bases fitting TRBD1. Germline loops: CDR1 MDHEN, CDR2 SYDVKM. The CDR3 sequence is 16 residues long. J lost 1 base, V lost 6 bases, and 9 bases had no gene match. The CDR3 DNA follows: TGTGCCAGCAGGGCAGGGGGCTTGAAGGGCACAGATACGCAGTATTTT. This encodes CASRAGGLKGTDTQYF.

V gene TRBV5-1 combines with J gene TRBJ1-1; possibly TRBD1 for D (5 bases). CDR3 size: 14 residues. The germline V and J ends were trimmed by 4 bases and 6 bases, with 16 bases remaining between them. The germline gives CDR1 SGHRS, CDR2 YFSETQ. The CDR3 sequence is CASSLRDPGAEAFF. CDR3 sequence (DNA): TGCGCCAGCAGCCTCCGGGACCCGGGGGCTGAAGCTTTCTTT.

This rearrangement joins TRBV28 to TRBJ2-7, with 8 bases aligning to TRBD1. Per the germline V gene, CDR1 is MDHEN and CDR2 is SYDVKM. The trim removed 6 bases at V and 1 base at J, leaving 11 bases unmatched. The CDR3 is made up of 16 amino acids. For the CDR3, the DNA is TGTGCCAGCAGGCCAACCAGGGGGCTCACTTCCTACGAGCAGTACTTC. Protein sequence: CASRPTRGLTSYEQYF.

The chain combines TRBV11-3 with TRBJ2-3; 9 bases align to TRBD2. The junction had 6 bases not matched to a gene; V was cut back by 1 base and J by 4 bases. The CDR3 consists of 16 residues. CDR1 is SGHNT and CDR2 is YENEEA in the germline V gene. Written as DNA, the CDR3 is TGTGCCAGCAGCTTAGGGGGCGGGAGGGCAGCAGATACGCAGTATTTT. Amino acid sequence: CASSLGGGRAADTQYF.

The V call is TRBV7-2, the J call TRBJ2-3; tentative D call: TRBD2 (6 bases). V was trimmed by 1 base and J by 1 base, leaving 12 bases between them. This CDR3 contains 16 residues. Germline assignment: CDR1 SGHTA and CDR2 FQGNSA. In nucleotides, the CDR3 is TGTGCCAGCAGCTTAGATGGGGGAGGAGGCACAGATACGCAGTATTTT. This translates into CASSLDGGGGTDTQYF.

J is TRBJ2-1 and V is TRBV28; TRBD2 matches at 9 bases. The J segment lost 7 bases and the V segment lost 7 bases, leaving 5 bases of the junction unmatched. CDR3 size: 13 residues. CDR1 is MDHEN, CDR2 SYDVKM, per germline. CDR3 amino acids: CASTSLAGNEQFF. The CDR3 coding sequence is TGTGCCAGCACATCGCTAGCGGGAAATGAGCAGTTCTTC.

This clone was detected only a few times. V and J are TRBV15 and TRBJ1-1; TRBD1 matches at 8 bases. The CDR3 is 17 residues long. The germline V gene has CDR1 LNHNV and CDR2 YYDKDF (reference sequence). V shed 0 bases and J 0 bases; nucleotides not matched to a gene: 6. CDR3 nucleotide sequence: TGTGCCACCAGCAGAGACGGGACAGGAACCTTGAACACTGAAGCTTTCTTT. Translated: CATSRDGTGTLNTEAFF.

The J gene is TRBJ2-6, the V gene TRBV19; D not certain. V was cut by 1 base and J by 4 bases, with 8 bases left in between. Germline V gene sequence: CDR1 LNHDA, CDR2 SQIVND (reference sequence). CDR3 size: 15 residues. The CDR3 DNA reads TGTGCCAGTAGTATAGGGCAGTCAGGGGCCAACGTCCTGACTTTC. Translation gives CASSIGQSGANVLTF.

The chain has TRBV27 and TRBJ2-2, with D maybe TRBD2 (5 bases). Trimming cost V 4 bases and J 3 bases, with 9 bases left between them. CDR1 and CDR2 (germline): MNHEY, SMNVEV (reference sequence). The CDR3 loop spans 14 amino acids. The DNA of the CDR3 is TGTGCCAGCAGTTCCAGGACTGACACCGGGGAGCTGTTTTTT. It yields the protein CASSSRTDTGELFF.